This T cell receptor beta chain was identified during a study of cytotoxic CD8 clonotypes in ibrutinib-treated CLL. Study details: 24 partial and 2 complete responses; at median 68 months, approximately 14 remitted, roughly 12 progressed.

Repertoires were generated with immunoSEQ multiplex PCR, while TCRdb's copy carries only in-frame clones and drops some. The sample carries fewer than 400,000 clones, 67% recorded once. J was trimmed by 5 bases and V by 7 bases; bases with no gene match: 5. CDR3 length equals 12 residues. Germline CDR1 and CDR2: SQVTM and ANQGSEA. The starting material was PBMCs, obtained after 36 months of ibrutinib treatment. This sequence was found in a human donor with chronic lymphocytic leukemia. This chain uses TRBV29-1 with TRBJ2-5; 9 bases agree with TRBD1. The chain's CDR3 is CSATGGTETQYF. CDR3 bases: TGCAGCGCCACAGGGGGCACGGAGACCCAGTACTTC.